The rows below give T cell receptor beta chains drawn from one sample of a study of sequential checkpoint blockade in melanoma. Sequencing used immunoSEQ multiplex PCR; TCRdb keeps in-frame clones, though not all of them. In the table there are around 39,000 clones, 84% of which are singletons. This specimen consisted of CD8+ T cells sorted from blood (inferred from file names), obtained from a patient given nivolumab and ipilimumab in sequence. The source of these receptors is a human donor with melanoma. The CDR3 runs from the conserved cysteine through the conserved F or W. Each record gives: D gene, clone size, V gene, J gene, CDR3 protein, CDR3 DNA. The D gene is left open where the match is weak. A row's size may be missing; if present it is once, few, many or a size class.

TRBD1	.	TRBV11-1	TRBJ1-2	CASSLFRTGSDYGYTF	TGTGCCAGCAGCTTATTTAGGACAGGGTCGGACTATGGCTACACCTTC
.	.	TRBV5-4	TRBJ2-1	CASSPNPSDNEQFF	TGTGCCAGCAGCCCTAACCCTAGCGACAATGAGCAGTTCTTC
TRBD1	.	TRBV27	TRBJ1-6	CASSLHQGAGNSPLHF	TGTGCCAGCAGTTTACATCAGGGGGCGGGGAATTCACCCCTCCACTTT
TRBD1	.	TRBV6-5	TRBJ2-5	CASTTIQGATETQYF	TGTGCCAGCACCACAATTCAGGGGGCGACGGAGACCCAGTACTTC
TRBD2	.	TRBV5-1	TRBJ2-7	CASSATSGTSYEQYF	TGCGCCAGCAGCGCGACTAGCGGGACCTCCTACGAGCAGTACTTC
.	.	TRBV7-2	TRBJ1-2	CASSIATNYGYTF	TGTGCCAGCAGCATCGCTACTAACTATGGCTACACCTTC
TRBD1	.	TRBV25-1	TRBJ1-5	CASSAGQGPEQPQHF	TGTGCCAGCAGTGCCGGACAGGGGCCGGAGCAGCCCCAGCATTTT
.	.	TRBV19	TRBJ1-3	CASSLQGRGNTIYF	TGTGCCAGTAGTCTACAGGGACGTGGAAACACCATATATTTT
TRBD1	.	TRBV28	TRBJ2-1	CASRDRLNNEQFF	TGTGCCAGCCGGGACAGGTTAAACAATGAGCAGTTCTTC
TRBD1	.	TRBV29-1	TRBJ2-7	CSATRGAGGYEQYF	TGCAGCGCCACGAGGGGCGCAGGGGGCTACGAGCAGTACTTC
TRBD1	.	TRBV10-3	TRBJ1-2	CAISELGQGHYNYGYTF	TGTGCCATCAGTGAGTTAGGACAGGGGCACTATAACTATGGCTACACCTTC
.	.	TRBV7-2	TRBJ1-6	CASSPGRDRLPRSPLHF	TGTGCCAGCAGCCCTGGGAGGGATAGGCTACCCCGTTCACCCCTCCACTTT
TRBD1	.	TRBV27	TRBJ2-7	CASSLGQGAGNEQYF	TGTGCCAGCAGCCTAGGACAGGGGGCCGGGAACGAGCAGTACTTC
TRBD1	.	TRBV7-2	TRBJ2-7	CASSIGPGTGAYEQYF	TGTGCCAGCAGCATTGGCCCCGGGACAGGGGCCTACGAGCAGTACTTC
.	.	TRBV7-6	TRBJ1-1	CASSSGYTEAFF	TGTGCCAGCAGCTCAGGTTACACTGAAGCTTTCTTT
.	.	TRBV4-2	TRBJ2-1	CASSQGGGEWVQFF	TGTGCCAGCAGCCAAGGAGGGGGGGAGTGGGTACAGTTCTTC
.	.	TRBV14	TRBJ2-6	CASSLTGLPRTF	TGTGCCAGCAGCTTAACCGGACTCCCCAGAACTTTC
.	.	TRBV27	TRBJ2-2	CASGEGAGNTGELFF	TGTGCCAGCGGCGAGGGGGCGGGAAACACCGGGGAGCTGTTTTTT
.	.	TRBV5-4	TRBJ2-1	CASSLELPPGNEQFF	TGTGCCAGCAGCTTGGAGCTACCTCCGGGGAATGAGCAGTTCTTC
TRBD1	.	TRBV7-6	TRBJ1-1	CASSSQGDTEAFF	TGTGCCAGCAGCTCCCAGGGGGACACTGAAGCTTTCTTT
.	.	TRBV27	TRBJ1-5	CASSLSAQVNQPQHF	TGTGCCAGCAGTTTATCGGCGCAGGTCAATCAGCCCCAGCATTTT
.	once	TRBV5-6	TRBJ2-2	CASNSGTGELFF	TGTGCCAGCAACTCCGGGACCGGGGAGCTGTTTTTT
.	.	TRBV14	TRBJ2-1	CASSQDSVANEQFF	TGTGCCAGCAGCCAAGATTCGGTCGCGAATGAGCAGTTCTTC
.	once	TRBV9	TRBJ2-1	CASSGPVFNEQFF	TGTGCCAGCAGCGGCCCAGTCTTCAATGAGCAGTTCTTC
.	few	TRBV19	TRBJ1-2	CASSNLAPYGYTF	TGTGCCAGTAGTAATCTGGCCCCGTATGGCTACACCTTC
TRBD2	few	TRBV19	TRBJ2-7	CASSTGGLREQYF	TGTGCCAGTTCGACGGGGGGGCTGCGCGAGCAGTACTTC
.	once	TRBV7-9	TRBJ2-7	CASSLDGYYEQYF	TGTGCCAGCAGCTTAGACGGGTACTACGAGCAGTACTTC
TRBD2	.	TRBV19	TRBJ2-1	CASSIGAGAYNEQFF	TGTGCCAGTAGTATCGGAGCGGGAGCGTACAATGAGCAGTTCTTC
.	.	TRBV30	TRBJ1-1	CAWGGMNTEAFF	TGTGCCTGGGGGGGCATGAACACTGAAGCTTTCTTT
TRBD1	.	TRBV7-9	TRBJ1-2	CASSSPERTGEIGYTF	TGTGCCAGCAGCTCCCCCGAACGGACAGGGGAAATTGGCTACACCTTC
TRBD2	.	TRBV5-6	TRBJ2-7	CASTLAGTAYEQYF	TGTGCCAGCACCCTAGCGGGAACAGCCTACGAGCAGTACTTC
TRBD1	medium-sized	TRBV28	TRBJ2-7	CASSLSDRGLGEQYF	TGTGCCAGCAGTTTATCGGACAGGGGTTTAGGGGAGCAGTACTTC
.	.	TRBV20-1	TRBJ1-1	CGTKDSLEAFF	TGCGGGACGAAGGACAGCCTTGAAGCTTTCTTT
.	once	TRBV10-2	TRBJ2-2	CALHGGTGELFF	TGCGCCCTCCACGGCGGCACCGGGGAGCTGTTTTTT
TRBD1	.	TRBV28	TRBJ1-5	CASSTIRSTDRVGQPQHF	TGTGCCAGCAGTACTATTAGATCCACAGACAGGGTGGGACAGCCCCAGCATTTT
.	.	TRBV5-4	TRBJ2-2	CASSWAEGELFF	TGTGCCAGCAGCTGGGCCGAGGGGGAGCTGTTTTTT
TRBD2	.	TRBV7-9	TRBJ2-1	CASELAGGGDEQFF	TGTGCCAGCGAACTAGCGGGAGGAGGAGATGAGCAGTTCTTC
TRBD1	.	TRBV5-1	TRBJ1-1	CASRRDRSEAFF	TGCGCCAGCAGACGGGACAGATCTGAAGCTTTCTTT
TRBD1	.	TRBV5-6	TRBJ2-5	CASSWTGELGETQYF	TGTGCCAGCAGCTGGACAGGGGAGCTGGGGGAGACCCAGTACTTC
.	.	TRBV27	TRBJ1-1	CASIDTTGYTEAFF	TGTGCCAGCATAGACACCACAGGGTACACTGAAGCTTTCTTT
TRBD2	.	TRBV28	TRBJ2-3	CASSSPTSGQADTQYF	TGTGCCAGCAGTTCGCCGACTAGCGGGCAGGCAGATACGCAGTATTTT
.	.	TRBV19	TRBJ1-1	CASSILISGIMNTEAFF	TGTGCCAGTAGTATATTGATTTCCGGGATCATGAACACTGAAGCTTTCTTT
TRBD2	medium-sized	TRBV6-4	TRBJ2-3	CASSDSSGGADTQYF	TGTGCCAGCAGTGACTCAAGCGGGGGGGCAGATACGCAGTATTTT
TRBD2	.	TRBV7-2	TRBJ2-7	CASSFGTSGTYEQYF	TGTGCCAGCAGCTTCGGGACTAGTGGGACCTACGAGCAGTACTTC
.	.	TRBV30	TRBJ2-7	CAWSVDNYEQYF	TGTGCCTGGAGTGTAGACAACTACGAGCAGTACTTC
.	once	TRBV19	TRBJ2-3	CASTPGVTTDTQYF	TGTGCCAGTACGCCGGGGGTCACCACAGATACGCAGTATTTT
.	once	TRBV5-1	TRBJ1-3	CASRGASSGNTIYF	TGCGCCAGCAGGGGGGCCAGCTCTGGAAACACCATATATTTT
TRBD1	.	TRBV6-1	TRBJ1-5	CASSDGDRGGQPQHF	TGTGCCAGCAGTGATGGGGACAGGGGTGGACAGCCCCAGCATTTT
.	.	TRBV11-2	TRBJ2-3	CASSRWDGGSPDTQYF	TGTGCCAGCAGCCGTTGGGACGGGGGATCCCCAGATACGCAGTATTTT
.	.	TRBV13	TRBJ2-1	CASTAGSSSYNEQFF	TGTGCCAGCACCGCGGGGTCGAGCTCCTACAATGAGCAGTTCTTC